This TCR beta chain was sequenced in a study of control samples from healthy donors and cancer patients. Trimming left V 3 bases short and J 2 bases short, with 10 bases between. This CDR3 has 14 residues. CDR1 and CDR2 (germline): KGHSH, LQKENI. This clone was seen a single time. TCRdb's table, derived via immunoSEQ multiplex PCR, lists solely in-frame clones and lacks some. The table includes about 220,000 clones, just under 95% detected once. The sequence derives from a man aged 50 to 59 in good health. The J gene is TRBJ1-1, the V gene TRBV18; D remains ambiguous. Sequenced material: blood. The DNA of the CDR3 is TGTGCCAGCTCACCTCAGGTGTTAAACACTGAAGCTTTCTTT. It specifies CASSPQVLNTEAFF.